This TCR beta chain derives from a study of control samples from healthy donors and cancer patients (dated by TCRdb to 2018 to 2021). Receptors were amplified or captured by the immunoSEQ multiplex PCR assay. Imported from immuneACCESS, the table was reduced by TCRdb to in-frame sequences with V and J called. These copies leave out some clones; in studies compared against another copy, an unresolved V gene accounts for under half, and the cause of the remainder is not known. Across this sample there are 160,000 or so clones, with 96% seen only once. Approximately 1% of the sample goes to the ten largest clones. From its cysteine to its phenylalanine, the CDR3 spans 12 amino acids. The CDR3 DNA has 36 bases and is translated from base 1. The germline V gene (reference sequence) specifies GTSNPN as CDR1 and SVGIG as CDR2. Trimming at the junction amounts to 0 bases on V and 6 bases on J, and the germline ends lie 5 bases apart.

About this clone: Its antigen target is currently unknown. The sample holds no much larger clone one base away, and base qualities are not on file.

This sequence originates from a woman aged 25 to 39 in good health. Rearrangement joined TRBV30 to TRBJ2-2; a confident D gene designation cannot be given. The sample taken for sequencing was blood. The CDR3 amino acid sequence is: CAWSVSAGELFF. The nucleotide sequence reads as follows: TGTGCCTGGAGTGTTTCGGCCGGGGAGCTGTTTTTT.